This TCR beta chain is drawn from a study of T cells after yellow fever vaccination. TCRdb redid the calling of the 5' RACE reads with MiXCR, one entry per CDR3 protein. The sample shows about 150,000 distinct CDR3 sequences, less than 8.5% of them seen only once. Turning to this clonotype: Its antigen is not identified. A much larger clone sits a single nucleotide away, making a read error possible.

Broader study findings: After the booster, 95% to 98% of CD4 and around nine tenths of CD8 primary-response clones were re-detected.

This CDR3 has 15 residues. Trimming pared 2 bases from V and 2 bases from J, leaving 10 bases between. CDR1 WNHNN and CDR2 SYGVQD come from the germline V gene (reference sequence). The sequencing used CD4+ T cells sorted from PBMCs, collected 10 days after the yellow fever booster vaccination. The gene calls are TRBV10-1 and TRBJ2-1; D possibly corresponds to TRBD1 (5 bases). This clonotype was obtained from a young man who received the YFV17D yellow fever vaccine. The CDR3 nucleotides read TGCGCCAGCAGTGAGGGATCACAGGCCTACAATGAGCAGTTCTTC. Its translation: CASSEGSQAYNEQFF.